Listed below are T cell receptor beta chains from one sample, sequenced in a study of blood T cells in healthy people across ages. From the 5' RACE reads, TCRdb called clonotypes with MiXCR, one entry per CDR3 protein. Among about 700,000 distinct CDR3 sequences listed, 32% were seen once. The sequencing input was blood. The receptor set was obtained from a woman of 80 years or more in good health. Both conserved end residues are part of each CDR3. A D gene is named only where the DNA matches it firmly. Clone sizes are given selectively: once, few, many, or a class where the clone is expanded.

length	V	size	J	D	DNA	CDR3
17	TRBV12-3/TRBV12-4	.	TRBJ2-1	TRBD1	TGTGCCAGCAGTCCACGCTCCGGGACAGGGGGTCCCAATGAGCAGTTCTTC	CASSPRSGTGGPNEQFF
13	TRBV27	few	TRBJ2-6	.	TGTGCCAGCAGCTCCTCTGGGGCCAACGTCCGGACTTTC	CASSSSGANVRTF
15	TRBV4-3	many	TRBJ2-7	TRBD1	TGCGCCAGCAGCCAAGGGGGACAGTCCTCCTACGAGCAGTACTTC	CASSQGGQSSYEQYF
15	TRBV18	.	TRBJ1-2	.	TGTGCCAGCTCCCCAGCGCAGGGAAGGGGAGATGGCTACACCTTC	CASSPAQGRGDGYTF
14	TRBV5-1	.	TRBJ1-1	.	TGCGCCAGCAGCTTGGCCGGGGGACTCTCTGAAGCTTTCTTT	CASSLAGGLSEAFF
16	TRBV6-2/TRBV6-3	many	TRBJ1-1	TRBD1	TGTGCCAGCAGATTTCGGTTGGGGACAGCGGGCTCTGAAGCTTTCTTT	CASRFRLGTAGSEAFF
13	TRBV5-4	many	TRBJ2-3	.	TGTGCCAGCAGCTTTCGACGGCTCGATACGCAGTATTTT	CASSFRRLDTQYF
14	TRBV5-1	.	TRBJ2-3	TRBD1	TGCGCCAGCACCTACAGGGGGAGCACAGATACGCAGTATTTT	CASTYRGSTDTQYF
14	TRBV11-2	.	TRBJ2-5	.	TGTGCCAGCAGCTTGGGGATTGGGGGGGAGACCCAGTACTTC	CASSLGIGGETQYF
15	TRBV2	many	TRBJ1-2	.	TGTGCCAGCAGTGAAGATGGCGCATCGGGCTATGGCTACACCTTC	CASSEDGASGYGYTF
14	TRBV10-3	many	TRBJ2-1	TRBD2	TGTGCCATCAGAACCTTAGCGGGGTACAATGAGCAGTTCTTC	CAIRTLAGYNEQFF
15	TRBV4-2	.	TRBJ2-1	TRBD1	TGTGCCAGCAGCAGCCGGGACAGGCCCTACAATGAGCAGTGCTTC	CASSSRDRPYNEQCF
15	TRBV9	once	TRBJ2-1	.	TGTGCCAGCAGCACCGGGACTGGTGACTACAATGAGCAGTTCTTC	CASSTGTGDYNEQFF
15	TRBV7-2	many	TRBJ2-1	.	TGTGCCAGCAGCTTCGACAGGTCCCCCTACAATGAGCAGTTCTTC	CASSFDRSPYNEQFF
15	TRBV28	few	TRBJ1-1	.	TGTGCCAGCAGTTTATCTGGGAACATGAACACTGAAGCTTTCTTT	CASSLSGNMNTEAFF
16	TRBV7-2	many	TRBJ2-3	TRBD2	TGTGCCAGCAGCCCTGGACTAGCGGGGTCCACAGATACGCAGTATTTT	CASSPGLAGSTDTQYF
14	TRBV9	.	TRBJ2-3	.	TGTGCCAGCAGCGGACTTGGGTCCACAGATACGCAGTATTTT	CASSGLGSTDTQYF
14	TRBV9	.	TRBJ1-1	.	TGTGCCAGCAGCGCAGATACATCGGGATCTGAAGCTTTCTTT	CASSADTSGSEAFF
16	TRBV19	.	TRBJ1-2	.	TGTGCCAGTAGTAAATCTGAAAAGAATAAAAACTATGGCTACACCTTC	CASSKSEKNKNYGYTF
14	TRBV3-1	many	TRBJ2-7	TRBD1	TGTGCCAGCAGCTTCCTTAACAGGGGCGACGAGCAGTACTTC	CASSFLNRGDEQYF
15	TRBV7-6	many	TRBJ2-2	TRBD1	TGTGCCAGCAGCTCAAGGGACAGGGAAGCCGGGGAGCTGTTTTTT	CASSSRDREAGELFF
19	TRBV20-1	few	TRBJ1-5	TRBD1	TGCAGTGCTAGGGGGACAGGGTCCCCTGTAGTGGGCAGCAATCAGCCCCAGCATTTT	CSARGTGSPVVGSNQPQHF
13	TRBV11-2	many	TRBJ2-5	.	TGTGCCAGCAGCTTAGTCGCATCAGAGACCCAGTACTTC	CASSLVASETQYF
15	TRBV2	.	TRBJ1-5	.	TGTGCCAGCAGTGAATCGGGGCAGATCAATCAGCCCCAGCATTTT	CASSESGQINQPQHF
15	TRBV20-1	.	TRBJ2-3	TRBD2	TGCAGTGCCCAGTTGCCGCGGGGGGCCCCAGATACGCAGTATTTT	CSAQLPRGAPDTQYF
16	TRBV7-6	many	TRBJ2-7	.	TGTGCCAGCAGCTTAAGGGGGGGCGCAAATCGATACGAGCAGTACTTC	CASSLRGGANRYEQYF
15	TRBV5-5	few	TRBJ1-4	.	TGTGCCAGCAGCTTGGTACGCGGTGGGAATGAAAAACTGTTTTTT	CASSLVRGGNEKLFF
16	TRBV5-1	many	TRBJ2-3	.	TGCGCCAGCAGCTTGTCAGGCGGGGTGAGCACAGATACGCAGTATTTT	CASSLSGGVSTDTQYF
18	TRBV4-2	.	TRBJ1-6	TRBD1	TGTGCCAGCAGCCAGACCGGGACAGGGTTTTCCTATAATTCACCCCTCCACTTT	CASSQTGTGFSYNSPLHF
14	TRBV29-1	many	TRBJ2-3	TRBD1	TGCAGCGTCACAGGGGGGAAGGGGACAGATACGCAGTATTTT	CSVTGGKGTDTQYF
16	TRBV20-1	.	TRBJ2-7	TRBD2	TGCAGTGCTAGAGAGGCCGGGACTAGCGGGACCTACGAGCAGTACTTC	CSAREAGTSGTYEQYF
14	TRBV20-1	many	TRBJ1-1	.	TGCAGTGCCCCGAGCGGGGGTGGGAACACTGAAGCTTTCTTT	CSAPSGGGNTEAFF